This T cell receptor (beta chain) was recovered during a study of T-cell memory formation after mild COVID-19. Whole-study context: Largely donor-specific sequence clusters came from two donors.

Germline CDR1 is SQVTM and CDR2 is ANQGSEA. The CDR3 consists of 14 residues. V dropped 7 bases and J dropped 5; count of bases not matched to a gene: 8. Study-level results: Researchers found some responding clones in pre-infection memory, a sign that cross-reactive memory joined.

In the case of this clonotype: Its antigen is not identified.

A 5'RACE reaction primed in the constant segment made cDNA libraries of TCR alpha and TCR beta, and these carried sample barcodes and UMIs. TCRdb re-analysed the 5' RACE reads in MiXCR, keeping a single row per CDR3 protein. The sample has fewer than 50,000 distinct CDR3 sequences, roughly 7.2% seen once. The receptor was isolated from a man aged 18 to 29 who had mild COVID-19 (a few samples of this study predate the infection). Cell type and time point are not known. The V call is TRBV29-1, the J call TRBJ1-1; 12 bases are a match to TRBD1. Sequencing was carried out using PBMCs or a T cell subset sorted from them (not recorded which). The CDR3 coding sequence is TGCAGCGGACGCGGGACAGGGGGCGAAACTGAAGCTTTCTTT. This translates into CSGRGTGGETEAFF. Looking up the rest from reference TRBV29-1 and TRBJ1-1 gives the full variable domain: SAVISQKPSRDICQRGTSLTIQCQVDSQVTMMFWYRQQPGQSLTLIATANQGSEATYESGFVIDKFPISRPNLTFSTLTVSNMSPEDSSIYLCSGRGTGGETEAFFGQGTRLTVV.